The sequence of this TCR beta chain was determined in a study of shared clonotypes between healthy human individuals. The table came from immunoSEQ multiplex PCR; TCRdb's copy has only in-frame clones and leaves some out. Of 2 million to 2.5 million clones in the sample, approximately 95% were seen once. This sequence originates from a man aged 18 to 35 in good health. Some clones in this sample may be carry-over from other donors' samples. The source material was naive CD4+ T cells from PBMCs. The subset is: CD45RA+ positively selected.

CDR3 DNA sequence: TGTGCCAGCGGAATGATCACTAGGATGAACACTGAAGCTTTCTTT. It codes for CASGMITRMNTEAFF. The chain combines TRBV6-1 with TRBJ1-1, with no clear D. Looked up from germline, CDR1 is MNHNS and CDR2 is SASEGT. The V end lost 8 bases, the J end lost 0 bases, and 16 bases lay between the germline ends. The CDR3 runs 15 residues.